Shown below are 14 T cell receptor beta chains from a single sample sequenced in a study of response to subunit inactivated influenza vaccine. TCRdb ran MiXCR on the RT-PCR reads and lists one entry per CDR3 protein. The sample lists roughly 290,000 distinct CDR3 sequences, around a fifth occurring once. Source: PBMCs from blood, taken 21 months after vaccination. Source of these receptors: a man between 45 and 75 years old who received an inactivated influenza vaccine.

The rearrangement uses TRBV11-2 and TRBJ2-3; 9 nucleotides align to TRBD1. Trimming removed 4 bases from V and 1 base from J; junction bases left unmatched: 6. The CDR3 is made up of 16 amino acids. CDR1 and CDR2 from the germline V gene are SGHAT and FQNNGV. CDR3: CASSSYRGRGTDTQYF. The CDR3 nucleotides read TGTGCCAGCAGCTCATACAGGGGGCGAGGCACAGATACGCAGTATTTT. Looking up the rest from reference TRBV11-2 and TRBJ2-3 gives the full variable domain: EAGVAQSPRYKIIEKRQSVAFWCNPISGHATLYWYQQILGQGPKLLIQFQNNGVVDDSQLPKDRFSAERLKGVDSTLKIQPAKLEDSAVYLCASSSYRGRGTDTQYFGPGTRLTVL.

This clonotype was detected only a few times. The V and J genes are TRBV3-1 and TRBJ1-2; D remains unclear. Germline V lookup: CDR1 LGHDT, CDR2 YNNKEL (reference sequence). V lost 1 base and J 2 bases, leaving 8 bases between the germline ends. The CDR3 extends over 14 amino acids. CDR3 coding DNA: TGTGCCAGCAGCCAAGGCCCGGCCAACTATGGCTACACCTTC. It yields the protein CASSQGPANYGYTF.

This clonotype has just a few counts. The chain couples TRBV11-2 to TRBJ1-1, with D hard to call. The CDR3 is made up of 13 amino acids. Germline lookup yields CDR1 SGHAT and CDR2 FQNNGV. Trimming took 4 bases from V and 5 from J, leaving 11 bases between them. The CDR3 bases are TGTGCCAGCAGCTCCCCCCTTGGAACTGAAGCTTTCTTT. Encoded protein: CASSSPLGTEAFF.

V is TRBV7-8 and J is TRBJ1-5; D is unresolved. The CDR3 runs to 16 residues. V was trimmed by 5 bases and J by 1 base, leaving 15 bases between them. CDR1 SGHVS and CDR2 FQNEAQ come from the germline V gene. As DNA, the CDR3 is TGTGCCAGCAGCCTGGGTCTAACTTACAGCAATCAGCCCCAGCATTTT. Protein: CASSLGLTYSNQPQHF.

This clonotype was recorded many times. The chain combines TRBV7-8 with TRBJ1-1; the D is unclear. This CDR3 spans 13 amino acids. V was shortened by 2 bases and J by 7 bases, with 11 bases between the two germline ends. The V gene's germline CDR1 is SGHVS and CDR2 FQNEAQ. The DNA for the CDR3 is TGTGCCAGCAGCTTACCGGGCCCAATTGAAGCTTTCTTT. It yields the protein CASSLPGPIEAFF. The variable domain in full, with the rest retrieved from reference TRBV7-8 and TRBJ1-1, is GAGVSQSPRYKVAKRGQDVALRCDPISGHVSLFWYQQALGQGPEFLTYFQNEAQLDKSGLPSDRFFAERPEGSVSTLKIQRTQQEDSAVYLCASSLPGPIEAFFGQGTRLTVV.

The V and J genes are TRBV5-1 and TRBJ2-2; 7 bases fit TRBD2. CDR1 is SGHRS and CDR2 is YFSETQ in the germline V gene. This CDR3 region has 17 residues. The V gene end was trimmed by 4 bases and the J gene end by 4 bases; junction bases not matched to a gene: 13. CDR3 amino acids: CASSPLMAGEGTGELFF. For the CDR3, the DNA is TGCGCCAGCAGCCCACTCATGGCGGGAGAAGGCACCGGGGAGCTGTTTTTT.

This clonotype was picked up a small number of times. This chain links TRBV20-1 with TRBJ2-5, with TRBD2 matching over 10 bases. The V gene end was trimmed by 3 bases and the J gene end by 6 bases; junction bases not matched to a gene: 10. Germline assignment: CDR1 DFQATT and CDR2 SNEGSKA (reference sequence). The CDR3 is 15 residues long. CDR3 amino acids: CSASKASGSKQTQYF. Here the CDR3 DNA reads TGCAGTGCTAGCAAGGCTAGCGGGAGCAAACAGACCCAGTACTTC.

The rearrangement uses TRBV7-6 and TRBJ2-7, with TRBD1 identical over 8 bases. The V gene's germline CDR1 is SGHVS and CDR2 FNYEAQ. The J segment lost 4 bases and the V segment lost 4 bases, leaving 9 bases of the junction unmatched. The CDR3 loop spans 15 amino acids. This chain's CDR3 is CASSSIGTGQYEQYF. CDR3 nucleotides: TGTGCCAGCAGCTCAATCGGGACAGGACAATACGAGCAGTACTTC. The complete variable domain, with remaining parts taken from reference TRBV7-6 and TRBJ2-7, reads GAGVSQSPRYKVTKRGQDVALRCDPISGHVSLYWYRQALGQGPEFLTYFNYEAQQDKSGLPNDRFSAERPEGSISTLTIQRTEQRDSAMYRCASSSIGTGQYEQYFGPGTRLTVT.

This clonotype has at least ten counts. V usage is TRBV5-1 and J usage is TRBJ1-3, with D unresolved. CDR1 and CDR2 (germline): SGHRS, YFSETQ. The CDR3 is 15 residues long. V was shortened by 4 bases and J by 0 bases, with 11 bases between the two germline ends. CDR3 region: CASSAETVSGNTIYF. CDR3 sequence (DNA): TGCGCCAGCAGCGCGGAGACGGTCTCTGGAAACACCATATATTTT.

The CDR3 reads CASSLWTSGSDEQFF. Written as DNA, the CDR3 is TGTGCCAGCAGTTTATGGACTAGCGGGAGCGATGAGCAGTTCTTC. The chain links TRBV28 to TRBJ2-1, with 12 bases identical to TRBD2. CDR3 size: 15 residues. The trim removed 0 bases at V and 8 bases at J, leaving 2 bases unmatched. The germline V gene has CDR1 MDHEN and CDR2 SYDVKM. The full variable domain, with the rest looked up from reference TRBV28 and TRBJ2-1, is DVKVTQSSRYLVKRTGEKVFLECVQDMDHENMFWYRQDPGLGLRLIYFSYDVKMKEKGDIPEGYSVSREKKERFSLILESASTNQTSMYLCASSLWTSGSDEQFFGPGTRLTVL.

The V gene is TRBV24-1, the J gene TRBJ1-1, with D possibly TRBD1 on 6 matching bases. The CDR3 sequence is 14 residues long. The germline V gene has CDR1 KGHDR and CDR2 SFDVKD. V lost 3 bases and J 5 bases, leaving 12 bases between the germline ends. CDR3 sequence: CATSDPTGSTEAFF. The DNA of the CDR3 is TGTGCCACCAGTGATCCAACAGGGAGTACTGAAGCTTTCTTT.

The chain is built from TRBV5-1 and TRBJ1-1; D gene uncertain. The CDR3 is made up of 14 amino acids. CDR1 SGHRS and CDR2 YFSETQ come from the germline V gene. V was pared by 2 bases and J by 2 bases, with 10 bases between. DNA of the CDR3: TGCGCCAGCAGCTTATCCAACAGCAACACTGAAGCTTTCTTT. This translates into CASSLSNSNTEAFF.

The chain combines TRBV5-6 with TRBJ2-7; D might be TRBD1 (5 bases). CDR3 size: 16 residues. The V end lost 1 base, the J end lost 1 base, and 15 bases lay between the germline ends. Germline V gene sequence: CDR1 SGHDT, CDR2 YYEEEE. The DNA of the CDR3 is TGTGCCAGCAGCTTGATTCAGGGAAGTAGATCCTACGAGCAGTACTTC. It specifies CASSLIQGSRSYEQYF. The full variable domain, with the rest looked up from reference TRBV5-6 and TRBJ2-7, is DAGVTQSPTHLIKTRGQQVTLRCSPKSGHDTVSWYQQALGQGPQFIFQYYEEEERQRGNFPDRFSGHQFPNYSSELNVNALLLGDSALYLCASSLIQGSRSYEQYFGPGTRLTVT.

This CDR3 is CASTALSGGDTQYF. Written as DNA, the CDR3 is TGTGCCAGCACGGCGCTCAGCGGGGGAGATACGCAGTATTTT. The chain carries TRBV6-2 or TRBV6-3 and TRBJ2-3; 8 bases are a match to TRBD2. The CDR3 runs to 14 residues. The germline gives CDR1 MNHEY, CDR2 SVGEGT. Trimming removed 7 bases from V and 5 bases from J; junction bases left unmatched: 8.